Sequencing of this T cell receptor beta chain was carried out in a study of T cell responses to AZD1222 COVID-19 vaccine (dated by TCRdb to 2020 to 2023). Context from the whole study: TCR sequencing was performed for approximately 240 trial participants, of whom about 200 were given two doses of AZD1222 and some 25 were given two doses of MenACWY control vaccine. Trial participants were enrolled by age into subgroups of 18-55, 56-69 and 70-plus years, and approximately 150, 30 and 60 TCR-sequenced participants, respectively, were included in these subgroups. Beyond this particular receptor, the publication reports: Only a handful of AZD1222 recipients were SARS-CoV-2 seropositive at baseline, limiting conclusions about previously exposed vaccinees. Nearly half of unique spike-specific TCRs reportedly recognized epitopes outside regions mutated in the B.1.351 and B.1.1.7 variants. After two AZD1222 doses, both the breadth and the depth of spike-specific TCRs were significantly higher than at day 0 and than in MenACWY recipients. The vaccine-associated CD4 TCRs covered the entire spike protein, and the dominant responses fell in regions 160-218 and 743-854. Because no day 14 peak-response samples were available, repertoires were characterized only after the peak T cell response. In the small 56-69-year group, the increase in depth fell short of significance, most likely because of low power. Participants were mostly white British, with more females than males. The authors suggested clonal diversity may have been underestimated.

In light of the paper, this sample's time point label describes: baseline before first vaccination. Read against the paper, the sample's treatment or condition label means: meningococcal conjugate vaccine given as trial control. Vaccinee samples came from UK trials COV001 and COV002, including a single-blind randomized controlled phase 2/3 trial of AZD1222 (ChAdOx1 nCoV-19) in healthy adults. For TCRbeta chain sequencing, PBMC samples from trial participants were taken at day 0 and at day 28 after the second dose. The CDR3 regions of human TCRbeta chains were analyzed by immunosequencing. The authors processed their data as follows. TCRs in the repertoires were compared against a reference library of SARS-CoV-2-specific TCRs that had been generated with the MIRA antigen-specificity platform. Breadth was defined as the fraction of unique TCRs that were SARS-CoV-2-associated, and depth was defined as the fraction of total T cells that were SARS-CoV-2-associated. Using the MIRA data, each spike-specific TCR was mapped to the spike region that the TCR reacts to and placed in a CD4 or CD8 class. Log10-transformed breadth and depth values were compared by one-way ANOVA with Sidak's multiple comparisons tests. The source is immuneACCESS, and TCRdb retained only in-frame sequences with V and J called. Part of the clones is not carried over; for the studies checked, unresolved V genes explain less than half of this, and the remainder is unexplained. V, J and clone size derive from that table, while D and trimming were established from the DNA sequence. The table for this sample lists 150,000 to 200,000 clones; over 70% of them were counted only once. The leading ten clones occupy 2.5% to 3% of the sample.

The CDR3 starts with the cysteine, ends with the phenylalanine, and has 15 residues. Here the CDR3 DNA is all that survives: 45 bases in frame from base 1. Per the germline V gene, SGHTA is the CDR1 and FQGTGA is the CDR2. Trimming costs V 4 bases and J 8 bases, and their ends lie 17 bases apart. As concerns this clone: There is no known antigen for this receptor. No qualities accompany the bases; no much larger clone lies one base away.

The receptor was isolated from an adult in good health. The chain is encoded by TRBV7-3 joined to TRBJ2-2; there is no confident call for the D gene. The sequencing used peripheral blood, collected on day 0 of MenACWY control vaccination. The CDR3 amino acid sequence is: CASSSSRTGGGELFF. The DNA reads TGTGCCAGCAGCTCCAGTCGCACGGGTGGTGGGGAGCTGTTTTTT.